This T cell receptor beta chain appears in the sequencing data of a study of control samples from healthy donors and cancer patients. Germline V gene sequence: CDR1 SGHNT, CDR2 YYREEE (reference sequence). The CDR3 covers 14 residues. V lost 2 bases and J lost 8, with 14 bases in between. Assay used: immunoSEQ multiplex PCR; TCRdb lists only in-frame clones, some missing. The table has 150,000 to 200,000 clones, roughly 91% seen once. This clone was seen a single time. The receptor's source is a woman aged 30 to 39 in good health. This sequence joins TRBV5-4 and TRBJ2-1, with a weak D call TRBD2 (5 bases). Material: blood. CDR3 amino acids: CASSLGLAVYEQFF. DNA for the CDR3: TGTGCCAGCAGCTTAGGGCTAGCTGTATATGAGCAGTTCTTC.